This T cell receptor (beta chain) is drawn from a study of vaccination effects on CD4 cells after COVID-19. Findings and caveats of the study: The study had few convalescent patients and no early post-infection timepoints.

V was pared by 6 bases and J by 1 base, with 25 bases between. This CDR3 is 19 amino acids long. Germline V CDR1 and CDR2: LNHDA, SQIVND (reference sequence). For this clone: The antigen is unknown.

In the ViraFEST assay, antigen-specific CD4+ clonotypes were identified by expansion after peptide-pool stimulation. An approximately 10-day culture period preceded the isolation of CD4+ T cells. Each person got two doses of an mRNA SARS-CoV-2 vaccine, BNT162b2 or mRNA-1273. On both days 3 and 7, half of the culture medium was replaced with IL-2 medium. TCRdb's table, derived via immunoSEQ multiplex PCR, lists solely in-frame clones and lacks some. The table lists fewer than 30,000 clones, about 83% of them singletons. The sequencing here drew on CD4+ T cells from PBMCs cultured with HCoV-NL63 spike peptides, taken after COVID-19 vaccination. V usage is TRBV19 and J usage is TRBJ1-5; D may be TRBD1 (5 bases). The receptor was isolated from a human donor who received a COVID-19 vaccine. Some clones in this sample may be carry-over from other donors' samples. The CDR3 region is CASRGASERGYTSNQPQHF. The CDR3 DNA is TGTGCCAGTAGAGGGGCTTCCGAGCGGGGATATACCAGCAATCAGCCCCAGCATTTT. Full variable domain (missing parts from reference TRBV19 and TRBJ1-5): DGGITQSPKYLFRKEGQNVTLSCEQNLNHDAMYWYRQDPGQGLRLIYYSQIVNDFQKGDIAEGYSVSREKKESFPLTVTSAQKNPTAFYLCASRGASERGYTSNQPQHFGDGTRLSIL.